These 5 T cell receptor beta chains share one sample of origin, sequenced in a study of blood T cells in healthy people across ages. The second PCR ran about 6 to 12 cycles with a sample-barcoded 5' primer and J-beta primers. Using its own MiXCR run on the 5' RACE reads, TCRdb lists one record per CDR3 protein. The sample shows around 800,000 distinct CDR3 sequences, about 53% of them seen only once. The sequenced material came from blood. The receptors were sampled from an elderly man in good health.

The chain combines TRBV5-1 with TRBJ1-5; 8 nucleotides align to TRBD1. V shed 6 bases and J 7 bases; nucleotides not matched to a gene: 9. The length of the CDR3 is 14 residues. Germline CDR1 reads SGHRS; CDR2 reads YFSETQ. The chain's CDR3 is CASKTRQGRQPQHF. DNA for the CDR3: TGCGCCAGCAAAACTAGACAGGGGAGGCAGCCCCAGCATTTT.

This chain uses TRBV29-1 with TRBJ2-1; 9 nucleotides match TRBD2. The CDR3 has 16 amino acids. V shed 6 bases, J shed 1 base, and the junction held 10 bases outside the gene matches. Per the germline V gene, CDR1 is SQVTM and CDR2 is ANQGSEA. The CDR3, as DNA: TGCAGCGTCGTTCTTAGCGGGAGCGGTTCCTACAATGAGCAGTTCTTC. Its protein is CSVVLSGSGSYNEQFF.

The chain has TRBV20-1 and TRBJ2-3; 7 bases agree with TRBD2. After removal of 4 bases from V and 14 bases from J, the junction contained 21 bases not matched to a gene. Germline CDR1 and CDR2: DFQATT and SNEGSKA (reference sequence). CDR3 length equals 15 residues. The CDR3 nucleotides are TGCAGTGCTAACCCTAGCGGTTCGTTGGGCAGATACGCGTATTTT. This gives the protein CSANPSGSLGRYAYF.

The chain recombines TRBV12-3 or TRBV12-4 with TRBJ2-1; 10 bases are a match to TRBD2. The CDR3 has 19 amino acids. V gave up 5 bases and J gave up 4 bases; unmatched junction bases: 17. The CDR3, as DNA: TGTGCCAGCAGTCGTGGCGCTAGCGGGAGCCTCACACGGTACAATGAGCAGTTCTTC. This translates into CASSRGASGSLTRYNEQFF.

The rearrangement uses TRBV7-3 and TRBJ2-3; no reliable D call. Germline CDR1 is SGHTA and CDR2 is FQGTGA. V was clipped by 1 base and J by 1 base, with 12 bases between them. The CDR3 contains 16 residues. CDR3 bases: TGTGCCAGCAGCTTAAACCCCGGGTGGGGCACAGATACGCAGTATTTT. Residues: CASSLNPGWGTDTQYF. The full variable domain, completed using reference TRBV7-3 and TRBJ2-3, is GAGVSQTPSNKVTEKGKYVELRCDPISGHTALYWYRQSLGQGPEFLIYFQGTGAADDSGLPNDRFFAVRPEGSVSTLKIQRTERGDSAVYLCASSLNPGWGTDTQYFGPGTRLTVL.